The clone carrying this T cell receptor (beta chain) was counted once. CDR1 and CDR2 from the germline V gene are SQVTM and ANQGSEA. The CDR3 contains 12 residues. With 6 bases clipped from V and 7 bases from J, the junction kept 8 bases outside the gene matches. Sample time point: pre-treatment baseline. Response was assessed by RECIST 1.1 at 12 weeks, except a couple of rapid progressors. Patients had no prior systemic cancer treatment, immunosuppressants or other active cancers. This entry belongs to a study of blood T cell dynamics during melanoma immunotherapy. Every bulk PBMC sample received the same 350 ng of DNA. The repertoire was sequenced with immunoSEQ multiplex PCR; TCRdb's copy has only in-frame clones and lacks some. Here the sample spans several thousand clones, 81% being singletons.

Material: blood, obtained from a patient treated with checkpoint blockade. The V gene is TRBV29-1, the J gene TRBJ2-5; 7 bases agree with TRBD1. This TCR derives from a human donor with melanoma. CDR3 loop: CSVMDRPSTQYF. CDR3 coding DNA: TGCAGCGTAATGGACAGGCCCTCGACCCAGTACTTC.